The 19 T cell receptor delta chains given below trace back to one sample, sequenced in a study of γδ T cells in repeated Plasmodium falciparum infection. TCRdb fed the multiplex PCR reads into CATT to redo clone calling. The sample yields 55,000 to 70,000 delta-chain clones, approximately 1.7% seen once. Vgamma9/Vdelta2+ and Vdelta2-negative gammadelta T cells were flow-sorted from PBMC for bulk sequencing. Sequencing was carried out using gamma-delta T cells from blood. The receptors shown here come from a pool of human donors (malaria-infected and uninfected, not separated).

Notes on this clone: The protein TCRdb lists belongs to a much larger clone and differs from this DNA's translation at residue 8, which points to a read error; the protein shown is made from the DNA. The chain has TRDV1 and TRDJ1; a weak D match, TRDD2 (5 bases). The CDR3 runs 19 residues. Germline assignment: CDR1 TSWWSYY and CDR2 QGS. V was clipped by 0 bases and J by 1 base, with 21 bases between them. The CDR3 nucleotides read TGTGCTCTTGGGGAACTCGCCTCCCTACCGCGGCCTCGCACCGATAAACTCATCTTT. Translating gives CALGELASLPRPRTDKLIF.

Remarks on this clone: A far larger clone differs by one base, so this is likely a read error. This chain joins TRDV3 and TRDJ2; 9 bases are shared with TRDD2. TCRdb does not report a J gene; here it was assigned by matching the DNA to germline references. The CDR3 has 18 residues. Germline V gives CDR1 TVYSNPD, CDR2 GDNSRS (reference sequence). The CDR3 loop is CALWPSYTLKPLTAQLFF. In DNA form, the CDR3 reads TGTGCCTTATGGCCTTCCTACACCCTAAAGCCTTTGACGGCACAACTCTTCTTT.

This clone was seen more than once but under ten times. The protein in TCRdb stems from a much larger clone and differs at residue 3 from this DNA's translation, likely a read error; here the protein is translated from the DNA. The gene calls are TRDV1 and TRDJ1, with 7 bases aligning to TRDD3. No J gene was available from TCRdb, and it was assigned here by a germline match of the DNA. This CDR3 has 21 residues. Germline CDR1 and CDR2: TSWWSYY and QGS. This chain's CDR3 is CAPGGFGYLRGLGPYTDKLIF. DNA of the CDR3: TGTGCTCCTGGGGGGTTTGGCTACCTAAGGGGACTGGGGCCGTACACCGATAAACTCATCTTT.

This clone came up many times. TCRdb assigns this DNA the protein of a much larger clone, which departs from its translation at residue 9; this likely reflects a read error, and the protein shown comes from translating the DNA. The rearrangement links TRDV1 to TRDJ1; unclear D gene. V lost 2 bases and J lost 4, with 11 bases in between. The CDR3 spans 14 residues. CDR1 is TSWWSYY and CDR2 is QGS in the germline V gene. The CDR3 here is CALGEWRKDDKLIF. CDR3 nucleotide sequence: TGTGCTCTTGGGGAATGGCGTAAGGACGATAAACTCATCTTT.

This clone came up a few times. A read error is possible here, since a much larger clone lies one base away. The gene calls are TRDV2 and TRDJ3; D might be TRDD2 or TRDD3, each matching 8 bases. The CDR3 loop spans 23 amino acids. CDR1 and CDR2 (germline): GEAIGNYY, EKD. The DNA of the CDR3 is TGTGCCTGTGACCCCGCGGCTCCTTCCTATCAAACTGGGGGTATACGGGACACCCGACAGACGTTTTTC. It translates to CACDPAAPSYQTGGIRDTRQTFF.

For this clone: This likely came from a read error, as a far larger clone is one base away. The sample holds other DNA sequences that translate to the same CDR3. No J gene was assigned, while the V gene was called as TRDV1; the table assigns TRDD3, which was not confirmed against the DNA. CDR3 length: 20 amino acids. Germline V gene data show CDR1 as TSWWSYY and CDR2 as QGS. The CDR3 coding sequence is TGTGCTCTTGGGGAACTAGTACCCTCCAAGTGGGGGACGTACACCGATAAACTCATCTTC. Residues: CALGELVPSKWGTYTDKLIF.

This clone was counted ten times or more. The chain couples TRDV1 to TRDJ1; 7 bases are shared with TRDD3. In germline, CDR1 is TSWWSYY, CDR2 QGS. With 0 bases clipped from V and 0 bases from J, the junction kept 16 bases outside the gene matches. The CDR3 has 20 amino acids. DNA for the CDR3: TGTGCTCTTGGGGAACTAGGTCCCTACTGGGGATATAGATACACCGATAAACTCATCTTT. Protein sequence: CALGELGPYWGYRYTDKLIF.

This clone was seen a handful of times. A read error likely explains why the TCRdb protein, taken from a much larger clone, differs from this DNA's translation at residue 11; the protein shown is translated from the DNA. The chain joins TRDV1 to TRDJ1; no definite D call. Here the J gene came from matching the DNA to germline, since TCRdb omits it. Per germline, CDR1 TSWWSYY and CDR2 QGS. The CDR3 is made up of 17 amino acids. Trimming took 9 bases from V and 1 from J, leaving 24 bases between them. Written as DNA, the CDR3 is TGTGCTCTCCGGTGGGTGTCCACGAAAAAGTGCACCGATAAACTCATCTTT. Translated: CALRWVSTKKCTDKLIF.

This clone was picked up many times. TCRdb's entry gives the protein of a much larger clone, which mismatches this DNA's translation at residue 13, likely from a read error; the protein reported here is translated from the DNA. The chain has TRDV1 and TRDJ1; tentatively, D is TRDD3 (5 bases). This CDR3 has 17 residues. Germline assignment: CDR1 TSWWSYY and CDR2 QGS. Trimming stripped 3 bases from V and 7 bases from J, with 24 bases between. CDR3 nucleotide sequence: TGTGCTCTTGGGGATCTCACAGGGGGCCCTGCACCCGGTAAACTCATCTTT. Its protein product is CALGDLTGGPAPGKLIF.

Turning to this clone: The amino acid sequence in TCRdb belongs to a much larger clone and departs from this DNA's translation at residue 21, likely a sequencing read error; the sequence shown is translated from the DNA. The chain uses TRDV3 and TRDJ1; TRDD3 matches at 13 bases. Per the germline V gene, CDR1 is TVYSNPD and CDR2 is GDNSRS (reference sequence). The CDR3 totals 24 residues. The CDR3 sequence is CALPMSPSTGGYAYPKTYTDTLIF. CDR3 coding DNA: TGTGCCTTACCAATGTCCCCCTCAACTGGGGGATACGCGTATCCAAAAACGTACACCGATACACTCATCTTT. Based on the CDR3 plus reference TRDV3 and TRDJ1, the full variable domain is CDKVTQSSPDQTVASGSEVVLLCTYDTVYSNPDLFWYRIRPDYSFQFVFYGDNSRSEGADFTQGRFSVKHILTQKAFHLVISPVRTEDSATYYCALPMSPSTGGYAYPKTYTDTLIFGKGTRVTVEP.

This clone was seen only a few times. One base separates it from a far larger clone, so it is likely a read error. Other nucleotide sequences from this sample produce the same CDR3. V usage is TRDV2 and J usage is TRDJ1; weak D call: TRDD3 (6 bases). No J segment appears in TCRdb, so it was assigned here by matching the sequence to germline. The CDR3 runs 20 residues. The germline V gene has CDR1 GEAIGNYY and CDR2 EKD. V was clipped by 0 bases and J by 0 bases, with 25 bases between them. The CDR3 protein is CACDTVRLTWGSPYTDKLIF. The CDR3 nucleotides are TGTGCCTGTGACACCGTGAGGCTTACTTGGGGATCCCCCTACACCGATAAACTCATCTTT.

This clone was counted ten times or more. TCRdb lists the protein of a much larger clone for this DNA, which differs at residue 5, so this is likely a read error; the protein given here is translated from the DNA itself. The chain links TRDV1 to TRDJ1; D not certain. Here the J gene was assigned by germline matching of the DNA, as TCRdb has none. V was clipped by 4 bases and J by 2 bases, with 17 bases between them. Germline V gene sequence: CDR1 TSWWSYY, CDR2 QGS. The CDR3 totals 16 residues. The CDR3 DNA reads TGTGCTCTTGGGGCTCGACTGCCGTTTGGGACCGATAAACTCATCTTT. It encodes CALGARLPFGTDKLIF.

This clone appeared many times. The translation of this DNA and the TCRdb protein of a much larger clone differ at residue 3, probably owing to a read error; the protein shown here is translated from the DNA. The V and J genes are TRDV1 and TRDJ1, with 7 bases fitting TRDD3. This CDR3 is 19 amino acids long. CDR1 is TSWWSYY and CDR2 is QGS in the germline V gene. For the CDR3, the DNA is TGTGCTCCTGGGGTCCATGTAGGGGGTGGGGGACCCGGCAGGGATAAACTCATCTTT. Its protein is CAPGVHVGGGGPGRDKLIF.

This clone was detected many times. The same CDR3 also results from other DNA sequences found in this sample. V gene TRDV1 combines with J gene TRDJ1; 9 bases are shared with TRDD3. In germline, CDR1 is TSWWSYY, CDR2 QGS. V dropped 1 base and J dropped 7; count of bases not matched to a gene: 31. The CDR3 is 23 amino acids. CDR3 in amino acids: CALGERGKGGLRLGDSRPCKLIF. The CDR3 DNA reads as TGTGCTCTTGGGGAACGAGGTAAGGGTGGCCTACGACTGGGGGACTCCAGACCGTGTAAACTCATCTTT.

With regard to this clone: TCRdb shows a much larger clone's protein in place of this DNA's translation, and the two differ at residue 16, likely through a read error; the protein shown is translated from the DNA. The gene calls are TRDV1 and TRDJ1; 9 positions agree with TRDD3. CDR1 TSWWSYY and CDR2 QGS come from the germline V gene. The CDR3 sequence is 25 residues long. The CDR3 loop is CALGEQSIRYPIVGDMFRYTDKLTF. In DNA, the CDR3 is TGTGCTCTTGGGGAACAAAGTATCAGGTACCCCATTGTGGGGGATATGTTCAGGTACACCGATAAACTCACCTTT.

In its sample, this clone is large. The sample contains more than one DNA sequence encoding this CDR3. CDR3 nucleotide sequence: TGTGCTCTTGGGGTCGGGGCTGGGGGATTCTCTACCGATAAACTCATCTTT. Translation: CALGVGAGGFSTDKLIF. This chain joins TRDV1 and TRDJ1; TRDD3 matches at 9 bases. CDR3 size: 17 residues. J gave up 2 bases and V 4 bases, and 11 bases lay outside the gene matches. Germline CDR1 reads TSWWSYY; CDR2 reads QGS.

Of note for this clone: This is likely an artifact of a read error, given a far larger clone one base away. The same CDR3 also results from other DNA sequences found in this sample. The chain recombines TRDV1 with TRDJ1, with 13 bases lining up with TRDD3. The J gene, absent from TCRdb, was called here by matching the DNA to germline. This CDR3 has 20 residues. Per the germline V gene, CDR1 is TSWWSYY and CDR2 is QGS. The CDR3 sequence is CALGELGLFTGGYDTDKLIF. The CDR3 nucleotides read TGCGCTCTTGGGGAACTAGGTCTCTTTACTGGGGGATACGACACCGATAAACTCATCTTT.

At least ten counts were recorded for this clone. TCRdb lists the protein of a much larger clone for this DNA, which differs at residue 12, so this is likely a read error; the protein given here is translated from the DNA itself. The chain couples TRDV1 to TRDJ1; D is possibly TRDD2 (5 bases). The CDR3 contains 18 residues. Between the trimmed V and J ends, which lost 3 bases and 4 bases, there was a span of 24 bases. The germline V gene encodes CDR1 TSWWSYY and CDR2 QGS. CDR3 amino acids: CALGDRRSCTPTIDKLIF. The CDR3 region has the DNA TGTGCTCTTGGGGATCGGAGGAGCTGTACACCTACAATCGATAAACTCATCTTT.

This clone was recorded many times. The translation of this DNA and the TCRdb protein of a much larger clone differ at residue 9, probably owing to a read error; the protein shown here is translated from the DNA. The chain joins TRDV1 to TRDJ1, with 9 positions matching TRDD3. The germline CDR1 and CDR2 sequences are TSWWSYY and QGS. CDR3 size: 18 residues. With V trimmed by 2 bases and J by 8 bases, 18 bases remained unmatched. The CDR3 DNA reads as TGTGCTCTTGGGGAAGTGGCGCCCCCCACTCTACTGGGGGAGAAACTCATCTTT. Translating gives CALGEVAPPTLLGEKLIF.